The 20 T cell receptor beta chains presented below share a single source sample, sequenced in a study of shared clonotypes between healthy human individuals. CD8 cells classed as naive were CD45RO-negative and positively selected for CCR7, excluding terminally differentiated effector memory CD45RA+ cells. TCRdb's table, derived via immunoSEQ multiplex PCR, lists solely in-frame clones and lacks some. The sample has about 2 million clones, just under 95% seen once. Sample: naive CD8+ T cells sorted from blood. These receptor sequences come from a man aged 18-30 years in good health.

The chain couples TRBV5-4 to TRBJ1-1; 8 nucleotides match TRBD1. This CDR3 spans 15 amino acids. V was pared by 4 bases and J by 3 bases, with 8 bases of the junction left unmatched. CDR1 is SGHNT, CDR2 YYREEE, per germline (reference sequence). The CDR3 region is CASSGWTGTHTEAFF. In nucleotides, the CDR3 is TGTGCCAGCAGCGGATGGACAGGGACCCACACTGAAGCTTTCTTT.

This clone was detected once. The chain has TRBV6-5 and TRBJ1-1; tentative D call: TRBD1 (6 bases). Germline-derived CDR1 and CDR2 are MNHEY and SVGAGI. CDR3 length: 13 residues. V was trimmed by 7 bases and J by 3 bases, leaving 12 bases between them. The CDR3 nucleotides read TGTGCCAGCATTGTGTCAGGGGACACTGAAGCTTTCTTT. It is translated as CASIVSGDTEAFF.

The gene calls are TRBV6-1 and TRBJ2-1; D is perhaps TRBD1 (6 bases). Germline lookup yields CDR1 MNHNS and CDR2 SASEGT. This CDR3 has 13 amino acids. V was pared by 6 bases and J by 3 bases, with 9 bases between. In DNA, the CDR3 is TGTGCCAGCAGGGACAGAGACTACAATGAGCAGTTCTTC. Its translation is CASRDRDYNEQFF.

The rearrangement uses TRBV28 and TRBJ1-5; 7 bases are a match to TRBD1. The CDR3 extends over 14 amino acids. From germline, CDR1 is MDHEN and CDR2 SYDVKM. Trimming removed 5 bases from V and 3 bases from J; junction bases left unmatched: 4. The CDR3 sequence: CASSTTGNNQPQHF. CDR3 nucleotide sequence: TGTGCCAGCAGTACGACAGGGAACAATCAGCCCCAGCATTTT.

Regarding this clone: Other DNA sequences in this sample translate to the same CDR3. The J gene is TRBJ2-1, the V gene TRBV10-1; D call uncertain. Trimming shortened V by 3 bases and J by 5 bases, and 8 bases separated the two germline ends. CDR1 WNHNN and CDR2 SYGVQD come from the germline V gene (reference sequence). The CDR3 is made up of 13 amino acids. CDR3 bases: TGCGCCAGCAGTGAAGGTCAGGACAATGAGCAGTTCTTC. Protein product: CASSEGQDNEQFF.

The CDR3 spells CASRARGELFF. The DNA for the CDR3 is TGTGCCAGCAGAGCGAGAGGGGAGCTGTTTTTT. This chain connects TRBV6-5 to TRBJ2-2; D gene ambiguous. V lost 6 bases and J lost 8, with 7 bases in between. Germline V CDR1 and CDR2: MNHEY, SVGAGI. The CDR3 runs to 11 residues.

V and J are TRBV5-1 and TRBJ2-7; TRBD2 matches 7 bases. The germline gives CDR1 SGHRS, CDR2 YFSETQ. CDR3 length: 15 amino acids. The V gene end was trimmed by 2 bases and the J gene end by 3 bases; junction bases not matched to a gene: 8. The CDR3 loop reads CASSLGRGDLYEQYF. In nucleotides, the CDR3 is TGCGCCAGCAGCTTAGGTCGGGGGGATCTCTACGAGCAGTACTTC.

The chain couples TRBV7-9 to TRBJ1-2; D unresolved. The CDR3 covers 12 residues. Trimming removed 3 bases from V and 5 bases from J, with 7 bases in between. Germline V gives CDR1 SEHNR, CDR2 FQNEAQ (reference sequence). CDR3 DNA: TGTGCCAGCAGCTTGACTGGTTATGGCTACACCTTC. Translation gives CASSLTGYGYTF. Drawing the rest from reference TRBV7-9 and TRBJ1-2, the complete variable domain is DTGVSQNPRHKITKRGQNVTFRCDPISEHNRLYWYRQTLGQGPEFLTYFQNEAQLEKSRLLSDRFSAERPKGSFSTLEIQRTEQGDSAMYLCASSLTGYGYTFGSGTRLTVV.

About this clone itself: Other nucleotide sequences in the sample specify the same CDR3. The rearrangement links TRBV13 to TRBJ2-3, with unresolved D. Germline V gene data show CDR1 as PRHDT and CDR2 as FYEKMQ (reference sequence). CDR3 length equals 13 residues. Trimming stripped 5 bases from V and 2 bases from J, with 8 bases between. CDR3 DNA: TGTGCCAGCAGCCCTACACTCACAGATACGCAGTATTTT. This codes for CASSPTLTDTQYF.

In nucleotides, the CDR3 is TGCAGCGTTGAAGTGGGGAGATACGAGCAGTACTTC. It codes for CSVEVGRYEQYF. V gene TRBV29-1 combines with J gene TRBJ2-7, with D maybe TRBD2 (5 bases). Germline V gene lookup returns CDR1 SQVTM and CDR2 ANQGSEA. The CDR3 has 12 amino acids. V lost 1 base, J lost 4 bases, and 8 bases lay in between.

The chain combines TRBV27 with TRBJ1-5; 8 positions match TRBD1. The germline V gene encodes CDR1 MNHEY and CDR2 SMNVEV (reference sequence). Trimming at V came to 3 bases and at J to 3 bases, leaving 7 bases not matched to a gene. CDR3 size: 16 residues. In DNA form, the CDR3 reads TGTGCCAGCAGTTTGTCGACAGGGGAGGTCAATCAGCCCCAGCATTTT. Protein product: CASSLSTGEVNQPQHF.

This rearrangement joins TRBV6-1 to TRBJ1-2; a weak D match, TRBD1 (5 bases). The V end lost 1 base, the J end lost 4 bases, and 16 bases lay between the germline ends. The germline V gene has CDR1 MNHNS and CDR2 SASEGT. This CDR3 contains 16 residues. The CDR3 protein is CASSEGYWDEGYGYTF. The CDR3 DNA follows: TGTGCCAGCAGTGAAGGCTATTGGGACGAAGGCTATGGCTACACCTTC.

The chain recombines TRBV11-1 with TRBJ2-1, with a tentative D call TRBD1 (6 bases). The CDR3 is 15 amino acids. Germline-derived CDR1 and CDR2 are SGHAT and FQDESV (reference sequence). V lost 2 bases and J 0 bases, leaving 8 bases between the germline ends. The CDR3 reads CASSLIRGSYNEQFF. CDR3 nucleotide sequence: TGTGCCAGCAGCTTAATCAGGGGCTCCTACAATGAGCAGTTCTTC.

The count of this clone is one. The rearrangement links TRBV27 to TRBJ2-2; D gene unclear. Trimming stripped 5 bases from V and 2 bases from J, with 9 bases between. This CDR3 is 14 amino acids long. From germline, CDR1 is MNHEY and CDR2 SMNVEV (reference sequence). The CDR3 protein is CASSPVFNTGELFF. DNA for the CDR3: TGTGCCAGCAGTCCAGTTTTTAACACCGGGGAGCTGTTTTTT.

The V call is TRBV6-6, the J call TRBJ2-2, with 7 bases identical to TRBD2. V was pared by 7 bases and J by 1 base, with 6 bases of the junction left unmatched. Germline lookup yields CDR1 MNHNY and CDR2 SVGAGI (reference sequence). The CDR3 is 15 amino acids. The CDR3 protein is CASNELAENTGELFF. Here the CDR3 DNA reads TGTGCCAGCAACGAGCTAGCGGAGAACACCGGGGAGCTGTTTTTT.

The chain couples TRBV27 to TRBJ1-5; TRBD1 aligns across 8 bases. This CDR3 comprises 17 residues. Germline CDR1 MNHEY, CDR2 SMNVEV (reference sequence). V shed 4 bases, J shed 6 bases, and the junction held 14 bases outside the gene matches. The CDR3: CASSSLPQGAGGQPQHF. CDR3 nucleotides: TGTGCCAGCAGTTCCCTCCCTCAGGGGGCCGGGGGTCAGCCCCAGCATTTT.

This rearrangement joins TRBV27 to TRBJ1-5; D remains unclear. V was shortened by 5 bases and J by 0 bases, with 11 bases between the two germline ends. Looked up from germline, CDR1 is MNHEY and CDR2 is SMNVEV (reference sequence). The CDR3 length is 15 residues. For the CDR3, the DNA is TGTGCCAGCAGTATGGAGTTTTATAGCAATCAGCCCCAGCATTTT. This encodes CASSMEFYSNQPQHF.

The chain couples TRBV4-3 to TRBJ2-5, with D perhaps matching TRBD2 (5 bases). Trimming shortened V by 0 bases and J by 5 bases, and 13 bases separated the two germline ends. The CDR3 is 15 residues long. Germline V gives CDR1 LGHNA, CDR2 YSLEER. Here the CDR3 DNA reads TGCGCCAGCAGCCAAGATCTAGTCTCGGGGGAGACCCAGTACTTC. Translated, it gives CASSQDLVSGETQYF.

The chain is built from TRBV7-9 and TRBJ1-4; D gene unclear. The CDR3 has 15 amino acids. Trimming stripped 5 bases from V and 4 bases from J, with 14 bases between. Germline loops: CDR1 SEHNR, CDR2 FQNEAQ (reference sequence). CDR3 protein: CASSPTTDYNEKLFF. The CDR3 DNA reads TGTGCCAGCAGCCCTACGACGGATTATAATGAAAAACTGTTTTTT.

J is TRBJ1-2 and V is TRBV7-9; D is possibly TRBD1 (6 bases). Trimming removed 4 bases from V and 7 bases from J, with 13 bases in between. The CDR3 loop spans 13 amino acids. Germline loops: CDR1 SEHNR, CDR2 FQNEAQ (reference sequence). In DNA form, the CDR3 reads TGTGCCAGCAGCTCAGAGGACAGCTTTGGCTACACCTTC. This sequence encodes CASSSEDSFGYTF.